These T cell receptor beta chains were read from a single sample in a study of blood T cell repertoires in COVID-19. TCRdb keeps only in-frame clones here, not all; method: immunoSEQ multiplex PCR. The table includes some 280,000 clones, over 75% detected once. Material for sequencing was peripheral blood. The source is a woman aged 55-70 years with acute or convalescent COVID-19. The CDR3 runs from the conserved cysteine through the conserved F or W. The order of the fields is J gene, V gene, CDR3 protein.

>TRBJ2-6|TRBV7-2
CASSSGGGSSGANVLTF
>TRBJ2-2|TRBV7-9
CASSSHTGELFF
>TRBJ1-1|TRBV28
CASSLPPAGNTEAFF
>TRBJ2-7|TRBV6-2/TRBV6-3
CASSLGLAGAYEQYF
>TRBJ1-2|TRBV5-1
CASSLLEGSNYGYTF
>TRBJ1-2|TRBV28
CASSLAKTGFGSRGYTF
>TRBJ2-5|TRBV30
CAWDRAKQTQYF
>TRBJ2-1|TRBV9
CASSSRTSGGHNEQFF
>TRBJ2-1|TRBV9
CASSVQLAGGNEQFF
>TRBJ2-3|TRBV3-1/TRBV3-2
CASSQDPASGGAYTQYF
>TRBJ1-4|TRBV7-3
CASSLTRTSEKLFF
>TRBJ2-7|TRBV5-1
CASSPSGGYEQYF
>TRBJ1-5|TRBV3-1/TRBV3-2
CASSQSGGNQPQHF
>TRBJ1-1|TRBV6-5
CASSYSVGQQNTEAFF
>TRBJ2-7|TRBV5-1
CASSMRTGNHEQYF
>TRBJ2-3|TRBV28
CASSSGGTSGTDTQYF
>TRBJ2-5|TRBV11-2
CASSLGWGTGSETQYF
>TRBJ2-1|TRBV3-1/TRBV3-2
CASSQAREQFF
>TRBJ2-7|TRBV27
CASSLAGRPYEQYF
>TRBJ1-2|TRBV3-1/TRBV3-2
CASSQQFSPRGYGGYTF
>TRBJ2-1|TRBV15
CATSRVSARSYNEQFF
>TRBJ1-5|TRBV18
CASSPLAGSNQPQHF
>TRBJ2-3|TRBV20-1
CSASSGGAVDTQYF
>TRBJ2-7|TRBV28
CASSTTWTGTYEQYF
>TRBJ1-2|TRBV4-1
CASSQRTGGGYTF
>TRBJ2-3|TRBV5-1
CASSSGRGGATDTQYF
>TRBJ2-6|TRBV24-1
CATSDPTKAGANVLTF
>TRBJ2-2|TRBV9
CASSVLGGSTGELFF
>TRBJ2-2|TRBV6-5
CASTFGGNTGELFF
>TRBJ2-3|TRBV2
CASSIPSGGGTDTQYF
>TRBJ2-7|TRBV6-5
CASSYTIAGPSYEQYF
>TRBJ1-5|TRBV7-9
CASSLGTGAGEPQHF
>TRBJ1-4|TRBV2
CASYRDTNEKLFF
>TRBJ2-7|TRBV6-5
CASGTDVGEQYF